This TCR beta chain was retrieved from a study of blood T cell repertoires in COVID-19. Across the whole study: Sources were T cells, B-cell-depleted T cells, or PBMCs; the material itself was cDNA or gDNA.

The CDR3 extends over 13 amino acids. Germline loops: CDR1 SGHRS, CDR2 YFSETQ. The junction had 6 bases not matched to a gene; V was cut back by 4 bases and J by 7 bases. Authors' methods: Amplified reference gene primers provided the basis for estimating nucleated cell counts. Here immunoSEQ multiplex PCR was the method, and the copy in TCRdb shows in-frame clones only, minus some. The D gene and trimming were derived from the DNA, and the V and J assignments and clone size from that table. The sample records about 80,000 clones, around 86% being singletons. The J gene is TRBJ1-2, the V gene TRBV5-1, with 8 nucleotides matching TRBD1. The TCR was taken from a human donor in a cohort sampled during active COVID-19. Source material: peripheral blood. CDR3 amino acids: CASSQTGEVGYTF. The CDR3 DNA reads as TGCGCCAGCAGCCAGACAGGGGAGGTTGGCTACACCTTC.